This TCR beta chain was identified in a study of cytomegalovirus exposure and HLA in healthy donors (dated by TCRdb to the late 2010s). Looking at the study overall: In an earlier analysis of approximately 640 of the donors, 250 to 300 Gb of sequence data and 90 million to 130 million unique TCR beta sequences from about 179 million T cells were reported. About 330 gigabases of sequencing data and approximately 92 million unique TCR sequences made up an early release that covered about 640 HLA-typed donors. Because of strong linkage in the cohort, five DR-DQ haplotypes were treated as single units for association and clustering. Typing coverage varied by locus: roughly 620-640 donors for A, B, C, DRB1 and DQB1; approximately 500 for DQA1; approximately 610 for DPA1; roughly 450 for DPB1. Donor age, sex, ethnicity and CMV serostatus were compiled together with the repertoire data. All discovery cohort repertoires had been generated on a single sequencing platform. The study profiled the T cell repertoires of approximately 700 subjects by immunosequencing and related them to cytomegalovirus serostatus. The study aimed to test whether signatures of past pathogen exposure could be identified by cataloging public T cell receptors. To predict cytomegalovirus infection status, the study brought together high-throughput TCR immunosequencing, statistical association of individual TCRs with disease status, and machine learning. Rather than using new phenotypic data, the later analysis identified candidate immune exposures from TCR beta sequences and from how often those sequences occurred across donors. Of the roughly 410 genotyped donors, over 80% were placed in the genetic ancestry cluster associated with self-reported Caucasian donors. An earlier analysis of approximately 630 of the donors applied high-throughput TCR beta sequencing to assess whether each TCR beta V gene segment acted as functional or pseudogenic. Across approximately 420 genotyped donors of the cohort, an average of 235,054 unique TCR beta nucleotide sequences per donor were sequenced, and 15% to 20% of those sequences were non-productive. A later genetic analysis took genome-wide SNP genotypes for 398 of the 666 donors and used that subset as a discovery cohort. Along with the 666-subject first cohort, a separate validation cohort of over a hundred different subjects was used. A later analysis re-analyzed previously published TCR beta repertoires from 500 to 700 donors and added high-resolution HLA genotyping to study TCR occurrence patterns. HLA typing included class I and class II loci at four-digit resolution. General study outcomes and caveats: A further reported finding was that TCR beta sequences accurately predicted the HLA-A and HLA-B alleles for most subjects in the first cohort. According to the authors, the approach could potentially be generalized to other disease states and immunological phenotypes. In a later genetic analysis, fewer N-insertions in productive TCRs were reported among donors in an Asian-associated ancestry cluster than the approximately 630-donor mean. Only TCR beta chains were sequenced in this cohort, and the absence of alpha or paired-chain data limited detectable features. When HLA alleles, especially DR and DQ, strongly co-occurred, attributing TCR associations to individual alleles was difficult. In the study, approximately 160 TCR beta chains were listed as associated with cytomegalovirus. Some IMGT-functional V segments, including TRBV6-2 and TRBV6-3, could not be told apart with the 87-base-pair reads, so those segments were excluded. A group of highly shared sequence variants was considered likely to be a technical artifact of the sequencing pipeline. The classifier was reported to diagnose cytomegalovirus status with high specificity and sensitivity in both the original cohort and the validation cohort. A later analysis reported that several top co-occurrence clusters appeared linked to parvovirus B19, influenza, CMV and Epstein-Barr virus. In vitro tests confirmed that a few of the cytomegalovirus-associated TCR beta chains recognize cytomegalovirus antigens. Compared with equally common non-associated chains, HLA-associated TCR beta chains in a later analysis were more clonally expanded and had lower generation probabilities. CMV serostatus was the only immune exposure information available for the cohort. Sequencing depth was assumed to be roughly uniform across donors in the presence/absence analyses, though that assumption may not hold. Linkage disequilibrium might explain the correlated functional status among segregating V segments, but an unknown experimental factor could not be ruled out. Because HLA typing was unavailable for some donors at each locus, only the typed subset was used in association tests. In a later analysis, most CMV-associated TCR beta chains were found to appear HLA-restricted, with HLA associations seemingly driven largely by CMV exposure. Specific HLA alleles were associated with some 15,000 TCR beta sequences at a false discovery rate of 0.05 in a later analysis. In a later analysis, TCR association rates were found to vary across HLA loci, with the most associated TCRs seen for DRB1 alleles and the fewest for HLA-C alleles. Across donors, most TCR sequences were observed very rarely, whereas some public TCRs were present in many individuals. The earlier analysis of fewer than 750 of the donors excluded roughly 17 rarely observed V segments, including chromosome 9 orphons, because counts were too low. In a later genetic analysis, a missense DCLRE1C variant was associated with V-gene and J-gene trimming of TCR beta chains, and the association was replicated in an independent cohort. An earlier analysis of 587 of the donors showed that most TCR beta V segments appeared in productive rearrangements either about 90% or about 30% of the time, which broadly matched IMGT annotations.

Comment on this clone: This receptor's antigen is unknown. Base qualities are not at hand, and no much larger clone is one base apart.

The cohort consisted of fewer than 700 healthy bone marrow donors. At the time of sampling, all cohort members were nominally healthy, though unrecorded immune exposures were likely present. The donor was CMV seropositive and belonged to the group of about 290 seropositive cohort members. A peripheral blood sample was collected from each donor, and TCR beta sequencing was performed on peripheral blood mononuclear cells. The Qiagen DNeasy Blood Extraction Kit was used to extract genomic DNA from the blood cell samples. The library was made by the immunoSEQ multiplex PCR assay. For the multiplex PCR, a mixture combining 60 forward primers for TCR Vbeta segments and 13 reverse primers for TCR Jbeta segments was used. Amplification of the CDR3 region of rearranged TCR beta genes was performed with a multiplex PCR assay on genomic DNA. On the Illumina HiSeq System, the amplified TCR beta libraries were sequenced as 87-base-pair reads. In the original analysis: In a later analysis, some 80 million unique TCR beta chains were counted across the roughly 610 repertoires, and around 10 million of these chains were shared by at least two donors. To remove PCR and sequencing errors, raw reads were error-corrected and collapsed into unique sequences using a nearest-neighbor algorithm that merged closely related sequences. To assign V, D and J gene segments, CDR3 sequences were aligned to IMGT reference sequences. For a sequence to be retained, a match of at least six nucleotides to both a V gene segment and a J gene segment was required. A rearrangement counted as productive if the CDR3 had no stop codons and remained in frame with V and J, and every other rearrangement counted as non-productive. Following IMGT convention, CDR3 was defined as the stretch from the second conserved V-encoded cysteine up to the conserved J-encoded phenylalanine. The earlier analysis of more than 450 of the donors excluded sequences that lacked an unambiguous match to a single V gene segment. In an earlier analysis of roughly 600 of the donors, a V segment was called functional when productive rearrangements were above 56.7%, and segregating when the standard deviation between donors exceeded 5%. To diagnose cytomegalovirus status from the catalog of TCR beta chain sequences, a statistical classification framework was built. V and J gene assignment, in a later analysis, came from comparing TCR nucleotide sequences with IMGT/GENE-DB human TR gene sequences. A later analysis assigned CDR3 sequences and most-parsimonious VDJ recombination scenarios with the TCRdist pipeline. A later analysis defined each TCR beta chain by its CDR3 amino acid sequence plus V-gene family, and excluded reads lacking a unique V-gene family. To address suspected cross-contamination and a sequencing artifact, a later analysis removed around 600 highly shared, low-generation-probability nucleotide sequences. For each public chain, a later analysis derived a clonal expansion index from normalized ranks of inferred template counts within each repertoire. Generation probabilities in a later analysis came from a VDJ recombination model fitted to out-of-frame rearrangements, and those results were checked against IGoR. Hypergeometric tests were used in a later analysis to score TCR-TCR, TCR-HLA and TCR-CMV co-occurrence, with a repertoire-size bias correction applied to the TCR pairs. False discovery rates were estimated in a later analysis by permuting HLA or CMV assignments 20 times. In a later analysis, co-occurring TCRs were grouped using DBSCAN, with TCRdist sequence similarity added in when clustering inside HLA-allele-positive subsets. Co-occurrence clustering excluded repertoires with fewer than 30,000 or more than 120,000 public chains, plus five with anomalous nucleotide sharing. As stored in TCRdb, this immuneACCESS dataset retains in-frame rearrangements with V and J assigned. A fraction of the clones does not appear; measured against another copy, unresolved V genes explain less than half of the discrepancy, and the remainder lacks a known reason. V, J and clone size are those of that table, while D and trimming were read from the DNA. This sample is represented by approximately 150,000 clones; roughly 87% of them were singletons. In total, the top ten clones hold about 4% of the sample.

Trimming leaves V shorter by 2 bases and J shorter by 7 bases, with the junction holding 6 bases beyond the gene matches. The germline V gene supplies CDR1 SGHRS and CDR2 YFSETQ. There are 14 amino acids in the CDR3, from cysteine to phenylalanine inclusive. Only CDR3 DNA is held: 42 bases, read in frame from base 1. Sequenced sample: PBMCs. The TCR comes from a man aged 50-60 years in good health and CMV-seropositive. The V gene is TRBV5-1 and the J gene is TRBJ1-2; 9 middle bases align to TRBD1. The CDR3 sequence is CASSLGQGSGGYTF. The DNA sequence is TGCGCCAGCAGCTTAGGACAGGGGAGCGGTGGCTACACCTTC.